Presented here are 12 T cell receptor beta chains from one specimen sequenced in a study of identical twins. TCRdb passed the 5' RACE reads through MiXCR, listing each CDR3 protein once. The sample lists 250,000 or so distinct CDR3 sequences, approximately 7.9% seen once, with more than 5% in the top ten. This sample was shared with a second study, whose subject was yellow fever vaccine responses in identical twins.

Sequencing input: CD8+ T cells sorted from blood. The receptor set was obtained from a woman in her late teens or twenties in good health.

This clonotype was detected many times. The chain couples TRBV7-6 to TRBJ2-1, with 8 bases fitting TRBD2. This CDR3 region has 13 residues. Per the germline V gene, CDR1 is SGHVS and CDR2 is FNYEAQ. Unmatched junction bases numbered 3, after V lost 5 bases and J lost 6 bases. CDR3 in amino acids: CASSPGGGNEQFF. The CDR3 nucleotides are TGTGCCAGCAGCCCGGGAGGGGGCAATGAGCAGTTCTTC.

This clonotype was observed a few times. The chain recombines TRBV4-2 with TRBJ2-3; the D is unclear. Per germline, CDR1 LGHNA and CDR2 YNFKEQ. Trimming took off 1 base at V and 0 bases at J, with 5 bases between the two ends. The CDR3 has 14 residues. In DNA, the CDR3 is TGTGCCAGCAGCCAAGGTGGAAGCACAGATACGCAGTATTTT. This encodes CASSQGGSTDTQYF.

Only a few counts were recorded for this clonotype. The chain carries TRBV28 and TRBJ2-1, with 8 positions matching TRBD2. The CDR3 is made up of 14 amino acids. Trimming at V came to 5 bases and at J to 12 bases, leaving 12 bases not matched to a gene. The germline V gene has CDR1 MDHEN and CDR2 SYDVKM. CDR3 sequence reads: CASSLTGTRNSQFF. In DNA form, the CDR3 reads TGTGCCAGCAGTCTAACCGGGACTAGAAACTCGCAGTTCTTC. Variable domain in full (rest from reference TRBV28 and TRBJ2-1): DVKVTQSSRYLVKRTGEKVFLECVQDMDHENMFWYRQDPGLGLRLIYFSYDVKMKEKGDIPEGYSVSREKKERFSLILESASTNQTSMYLCASSLTGTRNSQFFGPGTRLTVL.

CDR3 DNA: TGTGCCAGCAGTCCTACCGAGATTGAGACCCAGTACTTC. Its translation is CASSPTEIETQYF. V is TRBV6-2 or TRBV6-3 and J is TRBJ2-5; D remains ambiguous. V lost 5 bases and J 5 bases, leaving 12 bases between the germline ends. Per germline, CDR1 MNHEY and CDR2 SVGEGT. The CDR3 sequence is 13 residues long.

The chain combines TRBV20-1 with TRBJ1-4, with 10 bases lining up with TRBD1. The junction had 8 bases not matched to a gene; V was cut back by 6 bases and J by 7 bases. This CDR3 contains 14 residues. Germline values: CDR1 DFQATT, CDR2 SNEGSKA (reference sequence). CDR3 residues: CSAKSGTGVEKLFF. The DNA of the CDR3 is TGCAGTGCCAAGTCCGGGACAGGGGTTGAAAAACTGTTTTTT.

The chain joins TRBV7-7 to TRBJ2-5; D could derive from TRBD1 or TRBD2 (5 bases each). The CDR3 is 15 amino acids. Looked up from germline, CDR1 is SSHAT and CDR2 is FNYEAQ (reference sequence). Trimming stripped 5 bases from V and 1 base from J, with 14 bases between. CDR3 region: CASSVRDATQETQYF. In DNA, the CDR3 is TGTGCCAGCAGCGTCCGGGACGCAACCCAAGAGACCCAGTACTTC.

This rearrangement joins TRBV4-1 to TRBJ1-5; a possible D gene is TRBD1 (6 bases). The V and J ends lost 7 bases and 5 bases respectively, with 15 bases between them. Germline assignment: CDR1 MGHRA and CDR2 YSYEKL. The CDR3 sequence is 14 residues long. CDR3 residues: CASKHAQGYQPQHF. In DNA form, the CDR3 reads TGCGCCAGCAAACATGCCCAGGGGTATCAGCCCCAGCATTTT.

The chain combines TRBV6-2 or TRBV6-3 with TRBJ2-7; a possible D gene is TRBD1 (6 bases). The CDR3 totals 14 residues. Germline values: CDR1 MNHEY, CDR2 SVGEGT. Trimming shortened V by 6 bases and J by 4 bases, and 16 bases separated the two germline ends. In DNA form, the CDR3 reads TGTGCCAGCAGCCTCCGGACAGATCTATACGAGCAGTACGTC. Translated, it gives CASSLRTDLYEQYV.

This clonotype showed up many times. CDR3 protein: CASSTRGQQNYGYTF. The CDR3 bases are TGTGCCAGCAGCACCCGGGGACAGCAAAACTATGGCTACACCTTC. The rearrangement uses TRBV3-1 and TRBJ1-2, with 7 bases fitting TRBD1. The CDR3 spans 15 residues. The trim removed 5 bases at V and 2 bases at J, leaving 8 bases unmatched. Germline V CDR1 and CDR2: LGHDT, YNNKEL (reference sequence).

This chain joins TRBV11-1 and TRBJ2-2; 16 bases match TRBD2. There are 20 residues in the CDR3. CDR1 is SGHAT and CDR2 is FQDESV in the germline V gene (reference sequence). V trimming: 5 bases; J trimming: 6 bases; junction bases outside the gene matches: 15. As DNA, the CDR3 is TGTGCCAGCAGCGGCCCCCCGGGACTAGCGGGAGGGCCAAGGTCCGGGGAGCTGTTTTTT. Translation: CASSGPPGLAGGPRSGELFF.

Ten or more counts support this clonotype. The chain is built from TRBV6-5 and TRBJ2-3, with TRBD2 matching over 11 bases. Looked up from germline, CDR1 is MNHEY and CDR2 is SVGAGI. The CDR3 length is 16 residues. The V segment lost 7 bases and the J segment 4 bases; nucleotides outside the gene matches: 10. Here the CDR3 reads CASTYSSGGAADTQYF. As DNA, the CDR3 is TGTGCCAGCACCTACAGTAGCGGGGGGGCCGCAGATACGCAGTATTTT.

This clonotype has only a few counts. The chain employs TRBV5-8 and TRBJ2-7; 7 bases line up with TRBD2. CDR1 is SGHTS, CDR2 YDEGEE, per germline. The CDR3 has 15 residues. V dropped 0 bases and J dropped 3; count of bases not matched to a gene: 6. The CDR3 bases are TGTGCCAGCAGCTTGGATGTGGGAGGGGACTACGAGCAGTACTTC. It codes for CASSLDVGGDYEQYF.